A selection of T cell receptor beta chains follows, all from one sample in a study of T cells in Graves' hyperthyroidism and ophthalmopathy. TCRdb independently ran MiXCR on the multiplex PCR reads; one entry per CDR3 protein. The data show 600,000 to 700,000 distinct CDR3 sequences, 45% seen once. The sequenced sample was peripheral blood or thyroid tissue (not recorded which). Receptors originate from an adult man with Graves' disease, either hyperthyroidism or ophthalmopathy (not recorded which). Each CDR3 is given without its conserved first and last residue. Each record gives: D gene, J gene, V gene, CDR3 protein. D genes are given only for firm matches.

d_call: TRBD1; j_call: TRBJ1-1; v_call: TRBV19; cdr3_aa: ASSIEARGPRTEAF
d_call: TRBD1; j_call: TRBJ2-7; v_call: TRBV29-1; cdr3_aa: SVEDERQGY
d_call: TRBD1; j_call: TRBJ1-2; v_call: TRBV29-1; cdr3_aa: SVAGQGNYGYT
d_call: NA; j_call: TRBJ1-3; v_call: TRBV12-3/TRBV12-4; cdr3_aa: ASGSHSGNTIY
d_call: TRBD2; j_call: TRBJ2-3; v_call: TRBV20-1; cdr3_aa: SSLRGERGTEKQY
d_call: TRBD1; j_call: TRBJ1-5; v_call: TRBV5-1; cdr3_aa: ASSLEGAGQPQH
d_call: NA; j_call: TRBJ1-4; v_call: TRBV6-1; cdr3_aa: ASSGGRGDEKLF
d_call: NA; j_call: TRBJ1-4; v_call: TRBV5-1; cdr3_aa: ASSLGGSVYEKLF
d_call: TRBD1; j_call: TRBJ1-1; v_call: TRBV11-2; cdr3_aa: ASSPGQVDTEAF
d_call: TRBD2; j_call: TRBJ2-5; v_call: TRBV29-1; cdr3_aa: SRTSGSETQY
d_call: TRBD2; j_call: TRBJ2-2; v_call: TRBV29-1; cdr3_aa: SVGLAGDTGELF
d_call: NA; j_call: TRBJ2-7; v_call: TRBV20-1; cdr3_aa: SARVPRSYEQY
d_call: NA; j_call: TRBJ1-1; v_call: TRBV7-9; cdr3_aa: ASSLSKETEAF
d_call: NA; j_call: TRBJ2-7; v_call: TRBV19; cdr3_aa: ASSGSETVSYEQY
d_call: TRBD1; j_call: TRBJ1-4; v_call: TRBV5-6; cdr3_aa: ASSAPTGPNEKLF
d_call: TRBD1; j_call: TRBJ1-1; v_call: TRBV10-3; cdr3_aa: AIRGQGAPTEAF
d_call: NA; j_call: TRBJ1-2; v_call: TRBV20-1; cdr3_aa: SATGTYGYT
d_call: TRBD2; j_call: TRBJ2-7; v_call: TRBV6-5; cdr3_aa: ASSRRLAGGVAEQY
d_call: NA; j_call: TRBJ1-2; v_call: TRBV7-2; cdr3_aa: ASSLPWDYGYT
d_call: NA; j_call: TRBJ1-1; v_call: TRBV20-1; cdr3_aa: SATLDSLNTEAF
d_call: NA; j_call: TRBJ1-2; v_call: TRBV29-1; cdr3_aa: RQGIGYGYT
d_call: NA; j_call: TRBJ2-7; v_call: TRBV2; cdr3_aa: ASGDPEQY
d_call: TRBD1; j_call: TRBJ1-2; v_call: TRBV11-2; cdr3_aa: ASSARDRGSGYGYT
d_call: TRBD1; j_call: TRBJ2-7; v_call: TRBV10-2; cdr3_aa: ASSERDSRLEQY
d_call: NA; j_call: TRBJ1-2; v_call: TRBV15; cdr3_aa: ATSREVISDYGYT
d_call: NA; j_call: TRBJ1-2; v_call: TRBV14; cdr3_aa: ASSQFSNYGYT
d_call: TRBD1; j_call: TRBJ1-5; v_call: TRBV24-1; cdr3_aa: ATSDVGQANQPQH
d_call: NA; j_call: TRBJ1-1; v_call: TRBV6-5; cdr3_aa: ASSYSLAGNTEAF
d_call: NA; j_call: TRBJ1-4; v_call: TRBV24-1; cdr3_aa: ATSDKTGELF
d_call: TRBD1; j_call: TRBJ1-2; v_call: TRBV29-1; cdr3_aa: SVDRGDGYT
d_call: NA; j_call: TRBJ1-2; v_call: TRBV7-9; cdr3_aa: ASSQDIGPYYGYT
d_call: NA; j_call: TRBJ2-6; v_call: TRBV7-9; cdr3_aa: ASSFSLT
d_call: TRBD1; j_call: TRBJ1-2; v_call: TRBV6-1; cdr3_aa: ASSDGTGRRDYGYT
d_call: NA; j_call: TRBJ1-5; v_call: TRBV2; cdr3_aa: ASKKGGENQPQH
d_call: TRBD1; j_call: TRBJ1-1; v_call: TRBV7-2; cdr3_aa: ASSFGTGGMNTEAF
d_call: TRBD1; j_call: TRBJ1-6; v_call: TRBV2; cdr3_aa: ASRRDSAQLNSPLH
d_call: NA; j_call: TRBJ1-6; v_call: TRBV25-1; cdr3_aa: ASSEMQEYSPLH
d_call: NA; j_call: TRBJ2-7; v_call: TRBV20-1; cdr3_aa: SARLRQGRYEQY
d_call: NA; j_call: TRBJ1-1; v_call: TRBV10-3; cdr3_aa: AISEWVRGTEAF
d_call: NA; j_call: TRBJ2-2; v_call: TRBV7-9; cdr3_aa: ASSLAEFGELF
d_call: NA; j_call: TRBJ2-2; v_call: TRBV5-6; cdr3_aa: ASSLGRGANTGELF
d_call: NA; j_call: TRBJ2-5; v_call: TRBV20-1; cdr3_aa: SAKTSQETQY
d_call: TRBD2; j_call: TRBJ2-3; v_call: TRBV15; cdr3_aa: ATSSTRLATDTQY
d_call: NA; j_call: TRBJ1-4; v_call: TRBV15; cdr3_aa: ATSRDVPGWGEKLF
d_call: TRBD1; j_call: TRBJ1-2; v_call: TRBV20-1; cdr3_aa: SARALFPGTGVGYT
d_call: NA; j_call: TRBJ2-7; v_call: TRBV7-2; cdr3_aa: ASGRVYEQY